Given below is one TCR beta chain in context. This sample is drawn from a study of T cell responses to AZD1222 COVID-19 vaccine. Produced via immunoSEQ multiplex PCR; TCRdb's table is partial and in-frame only. The sample lists tens of thousands of clones; 88% were seen once. Germline CDR1 and CDR2: SGHRS and YFSETQ. The V gene end was trimmed by 5 bases and the J gene end by 1 base; junction bases not matched to a gene: 12. This CDR3 region has 18 residues. The starting material was peripheral blood, obtained on day 0 of MenACWY control vaccination. V gene TRBV5-1 combines with J gene TRBJ1-2; TRBD1 matches at 12 bases. The TCR comes from an adult in good health. CDR3 nucleotides: TGCGCCAGCAGTCCCTTCTTGGGACAGGGGGCCAGTAACTATGGCTACACCTTC. It specifies CASSPFLGQGASNYGYTF.